This T cell receptor (beta chain) was found in a study of control samples from healthy donors and cancer patients. Profiled with immunoSEQ multiplex PCR; TCRdb holds only in-frame clones, not every one. The table shows over 120,000 clones, with around 94% occurring only once. The clonotype comes from a man aged 55 to 70 with colorectal cancer. Material: PBMCs.

CDR3 nucleotide sequence: TGCAGCGTTGGGGCCCACCGGGACACCCAGTACTTC. Its translation is CSVGAHRDTQYF. The V and J genes are TRBV29-1 and TRBJ2-5; D may correspond to TRBD1 or TRBD2 (5 bases each). The germline V and J ends were trimmed by 4 bases and 8 bases, with 14 bases remaining between them. This CDR3 comprises 12 residues. CDR1 SQVTM and CDR2 ANQGSEA come from the germline V gene.